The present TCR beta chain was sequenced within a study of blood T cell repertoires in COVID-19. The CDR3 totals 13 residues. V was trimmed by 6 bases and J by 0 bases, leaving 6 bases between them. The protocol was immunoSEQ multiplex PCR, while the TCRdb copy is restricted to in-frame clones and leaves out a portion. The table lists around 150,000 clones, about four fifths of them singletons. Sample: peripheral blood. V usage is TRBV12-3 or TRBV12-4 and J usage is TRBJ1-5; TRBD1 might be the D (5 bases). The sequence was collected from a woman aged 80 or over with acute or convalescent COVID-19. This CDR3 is CASSDSSNQPQHF. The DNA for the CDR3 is TGTGCCAGCAGCGACAGTAGCAATCAGCCCCAGCATTTT.